Listed here is a single TCR beta chain. The table lists this clonotype with many counts. Its antigen remains unidentified. Base qualities are not provided; no much larger clone lies one nucleotide away. The roughly 39 donors, aged about 6 to 95 years, were systemically healthy Caucasian individuals from Russia. Each donor gave 8 to 10 milliliters of peripheral blood, drawn into EDTA-treated Vacutainer tubes. Ficoll-Paque density-gradient centrifugation was used to isolate PBMCs, with at least 7 million per sample. Total RNA, at least 6 micrograms per sample, was extracted from PBMCs with Trizol reagent. The percentages of naive CD45RAhigh/CD27high T cells were determined by flow cytometry on a PBMC aliquot from every donor. Library construction relied on 5' RACE. Sequencing relied on an Illumina HiSeq 2500. A second PCR of about 6 to 11 cycles was performed with a sample-barcoded 5' primer and a J-beta primer mix. A template-switch 5' adaptor carrying 12 random nucleotides introduced a unique molecular identifier onto each TCR beta cDNA molecule. Each sample yielded at least 2.5 million CDR3-containing paired-end reads. The Mint cDNA synthesis kit, primed by a TRBC-specific oligonucleotide, was used to synthesize first-strand cDNA from all RNA. After uracil-DNA glycosylase treatment, a first 18-cycle PCR used universal primers M1SS and BC2_uni_R on all cDNA. On the authors' methods: Normalization of each sample was performed by random selection of 1 million high-quality reads, each carrying a distinct molecular identifier. Instead of being binned into consensus sequences, reads that shared molecular identifiers were thrown out. CDR3 identification, clonotype clustering and error correction used MiTCR with a Q25 quality threshold and the strictest error-elimination algorithm. A nonparametric unseen species model with Euler transformation was used to estimate a lower bound on total TCR beta diversity. TCRdb reprocessing: public reads trimmed at Q25 with fastp, clones called with MiXCR, in-frame beta chains kept. A single entry per CDR3 protein holds the most common genes and DNA from its merged rows. None of the V and J calls come from the authors' own analysis; TCRdb made them. The table for this sample lists 710,000 or so distinct CDR3 sequences; approximately 29% of them were counted only once. The ten largest clonotypes hold about 16% of the sample.

The V end gives up 5 bases and the J end 5 bases, leaving 10 bases in the junction not matched to a gene. Looking up the germline V gene (reference sequence) yields CDR1 SEHNR and CDR2 FQNEAQ. The CDR3 numbers 17 residues from cysteine through phenylalanine. The CDR3 DNA has 51 bases and is translated from base 1. This record belongs to a study of blood T cells in healthy people across ages (dated by TCRdb to the mid-2010s). In terms of the full investigation: Template switching captured roughly one uniquely barcoded TCR beta cDNA molecule per two T cells in model experiments. The study measured age-related changes in TCR beta repertoire diversity using deep sequencing normalized with unique cDNA molecular identifiers. The donors were split into four age groups: young (average about 15 years), middle-aged (more than 35), aged (62) and long-lived (approximately 80). To avoid experimental bias, donors of different ages were spread randomly across the sequencing lanes. For two donors (one aged 18 to 29 and one aged 80 or older), the study analyzed two additional independent replicas of 1 million unique cDNA reads from the same blood draw. Overall study results and their limits: Estimates of total diversity based on one million sequenced T cells were regarded as lower bounds and as underestimates. As age increased, observed TCR beta diversity per million T cells dropped in a roughly linear way, and a significant reduction was already evident by age approximately 40. Because profiling used bulk unsorted PBMCs, naive and antigen-experienced compartments could not be compared conclusively. The long-lived group showed more naive CD4+ T cells, fewer expanded clones and increased TCR diversity than the aged group, suggesting age selection. Because the CMV infection status of the donors was unknown, age-related changes in expanded clonotypes may potentially have been confounded. Observed TCR beta diversity correlated strongly with the percentage of naive T cells measured by flow cytometry.

Sample: blood. Rearrangement joined TRBV7-9 to TRBJ1-6, with TRBD1 matching 9 junction bases. The receptor comes from a woman of 80 years or more in good health. Donor details come from another sample of the same person, matched by shared clones. The CDR3 corresponds to CASSPLAWTGDNSPLHF. The base sequence is TGTGCCAGCAGCCCTTTGGCGTGGACAGGGGATAATTCACCCCTCCACTTT.